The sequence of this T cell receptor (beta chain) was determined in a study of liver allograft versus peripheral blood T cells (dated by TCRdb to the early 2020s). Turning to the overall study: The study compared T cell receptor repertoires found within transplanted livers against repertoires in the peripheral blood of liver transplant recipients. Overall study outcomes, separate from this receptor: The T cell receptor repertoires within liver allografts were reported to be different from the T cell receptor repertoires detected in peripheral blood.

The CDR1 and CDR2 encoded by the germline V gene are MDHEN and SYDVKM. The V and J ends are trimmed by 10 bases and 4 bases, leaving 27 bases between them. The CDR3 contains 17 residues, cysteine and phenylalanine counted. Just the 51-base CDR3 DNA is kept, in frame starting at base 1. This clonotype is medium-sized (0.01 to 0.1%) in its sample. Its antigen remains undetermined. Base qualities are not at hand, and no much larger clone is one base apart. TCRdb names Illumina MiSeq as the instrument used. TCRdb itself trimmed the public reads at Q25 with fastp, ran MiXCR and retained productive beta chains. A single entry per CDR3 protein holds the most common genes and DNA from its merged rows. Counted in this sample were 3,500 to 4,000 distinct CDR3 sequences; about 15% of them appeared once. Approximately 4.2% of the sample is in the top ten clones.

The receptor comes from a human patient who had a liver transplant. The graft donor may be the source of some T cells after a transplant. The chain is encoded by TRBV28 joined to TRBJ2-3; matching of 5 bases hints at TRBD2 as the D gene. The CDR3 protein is CATFPPGGPLSPDTQYF. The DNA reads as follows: TGTGCCACCTTCCCCCCAGGAGGACCCCTCTCCCCAGATACGCAGTATTTT.